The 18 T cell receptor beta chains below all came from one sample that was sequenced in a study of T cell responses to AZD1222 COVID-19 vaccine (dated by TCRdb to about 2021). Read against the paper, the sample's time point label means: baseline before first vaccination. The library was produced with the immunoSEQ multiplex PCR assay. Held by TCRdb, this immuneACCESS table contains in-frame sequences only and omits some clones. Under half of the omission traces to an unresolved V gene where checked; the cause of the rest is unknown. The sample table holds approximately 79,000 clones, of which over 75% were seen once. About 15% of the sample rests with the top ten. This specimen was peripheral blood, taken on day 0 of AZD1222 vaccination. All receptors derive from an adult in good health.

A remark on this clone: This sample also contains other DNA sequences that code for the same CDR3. The CDR3 loop reads CASSVAGGSYNEQFF. The CDR3 coding sequence is TGTGCCAGCAGCGTAGCAGGGGGCTCCTACAATGAGCAGTTCTTC. The chain carries TRBV9 and TRBJ2-1, with 7 bases lining up with TRBD1. This CDR3 has 15 residues. Trimming cost V 0 bases and J 0 bases; bases outside gene matches: 0. Germline values: CDR1 SGDLS, CDR2 YYNGEE.

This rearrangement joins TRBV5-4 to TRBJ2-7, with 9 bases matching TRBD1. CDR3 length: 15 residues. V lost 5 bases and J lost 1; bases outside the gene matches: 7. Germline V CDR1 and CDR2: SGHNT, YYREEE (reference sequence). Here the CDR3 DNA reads TGTGCCAGCAGTTTCGGACAGGGGTCTTCCTACGAGCAGTACTTC. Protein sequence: CASSFGQGSSYEQYF.

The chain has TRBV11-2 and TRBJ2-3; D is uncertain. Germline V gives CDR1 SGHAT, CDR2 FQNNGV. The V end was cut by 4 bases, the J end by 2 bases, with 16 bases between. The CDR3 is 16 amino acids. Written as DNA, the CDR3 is TGTGCCAGCAGCTACCCGTCAGGAGATAACACAGATACGCAGTATTTT. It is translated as CASSYPSGDNTDTQYF. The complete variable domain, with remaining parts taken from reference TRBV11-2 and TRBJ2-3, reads EAGVAQSPRYKIIEKRQSVAFWCNPISGHATLYWYQQILGQGPKLLIQFQNNGVVDDSQLPKDRFSAERLKGVDSTLKIQPAKLEDSAVYLCASSYPSGDNTDTQYFGPGTRLTVL.

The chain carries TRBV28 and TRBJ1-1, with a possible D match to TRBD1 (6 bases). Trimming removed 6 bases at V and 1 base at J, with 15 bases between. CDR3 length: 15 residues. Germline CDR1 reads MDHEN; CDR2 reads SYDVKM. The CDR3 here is CASSYTGFANTEAFF. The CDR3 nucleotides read TGTGCCAGCAGCTATACAGGGTTCGCGAACACTGAAGCTTTCTTT.

The CDR3 loop is CASRKGQGGEKLFF. CDR3 DNA: TGTGCCAGCAGAAAGGGACAGGGAGGCGAAAAACTGTTTTTT. The chain employs TRBV6-5 and TRBJ1-4; TRBD1 matches at 9 bases. CDR1 is MNHEY, CDR2 SVGAGI, per germline. The CDR3 runs to 14 residues. V gave up 6 bases and J gave up 8 bases; unmatched junction bases: 7.

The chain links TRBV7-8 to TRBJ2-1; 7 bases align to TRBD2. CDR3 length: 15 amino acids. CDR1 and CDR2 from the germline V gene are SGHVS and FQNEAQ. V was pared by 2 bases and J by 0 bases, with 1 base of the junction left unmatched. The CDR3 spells CASSLSGNSYNEQFF. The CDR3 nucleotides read TGTGCCAGCAGCTTAAGCGGGAACTCCTACAATGAGCAGTTCTTC.

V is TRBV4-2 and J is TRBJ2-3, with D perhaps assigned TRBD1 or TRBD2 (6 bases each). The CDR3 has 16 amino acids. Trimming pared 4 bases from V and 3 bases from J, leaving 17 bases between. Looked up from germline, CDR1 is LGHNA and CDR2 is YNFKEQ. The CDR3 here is CASSPLRAGQTDTQYF. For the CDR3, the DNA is TGTGCCAGCAGCCCCCTCCGGGCGGGACAAACAGATACGCAGTATTTT.

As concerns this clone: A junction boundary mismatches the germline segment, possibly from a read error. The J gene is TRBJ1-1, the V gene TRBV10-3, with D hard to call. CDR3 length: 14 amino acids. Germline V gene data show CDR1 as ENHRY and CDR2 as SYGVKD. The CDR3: CAIREGRQNTEAFF. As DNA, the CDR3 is TGTGCCATCCGTGAGGGCAGACAGAACACTGAAGCTTTCTTT.

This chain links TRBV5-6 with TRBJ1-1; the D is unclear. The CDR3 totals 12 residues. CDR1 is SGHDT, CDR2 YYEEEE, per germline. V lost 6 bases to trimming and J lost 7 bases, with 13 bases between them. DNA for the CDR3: TGTGCCAGCACCACCGGTTTCCGTGAAGCTTTCTTT. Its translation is CASTTGFREAFF. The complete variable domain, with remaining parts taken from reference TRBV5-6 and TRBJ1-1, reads DAGVTQSPTHLIKTRGQQVTLRCSPKSGHDTVSWYQQALGQGPQFIFQYYEEEERQRGNFPDRFSGHQFPNYSSELNVNALLLGDSALYLCASTTGFREAFFGQGTRLTVV.

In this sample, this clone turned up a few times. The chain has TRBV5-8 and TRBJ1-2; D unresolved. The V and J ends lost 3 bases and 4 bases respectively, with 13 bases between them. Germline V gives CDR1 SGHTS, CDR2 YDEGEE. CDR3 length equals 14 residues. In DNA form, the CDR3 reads TGTGCCAGCAGCTGGGCCCGGGTTTTCTATGGCTACACCTTC. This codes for CASSWARVFYGYTF. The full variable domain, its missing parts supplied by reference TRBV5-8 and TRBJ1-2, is EAGVTQSPTHLIKTRGQQATLRCSPISGHTSVYWYQQALGLGLQFLLWYDEGEERNRGNFPPRFSGRQFPNYSSELNVNALELEDSALYLCASSWARVFYGYTFGSGTRLTVV.

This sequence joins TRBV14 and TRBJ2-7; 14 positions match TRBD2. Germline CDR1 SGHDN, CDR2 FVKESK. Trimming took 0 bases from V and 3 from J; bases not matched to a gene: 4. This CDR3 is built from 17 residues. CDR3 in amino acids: CASSQDFGLAGGYEQYF. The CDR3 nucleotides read TGTGCCAGCAGCCAAGATTTTGGACTAGCGGGAGGCTACGAGCAGTACTTC.

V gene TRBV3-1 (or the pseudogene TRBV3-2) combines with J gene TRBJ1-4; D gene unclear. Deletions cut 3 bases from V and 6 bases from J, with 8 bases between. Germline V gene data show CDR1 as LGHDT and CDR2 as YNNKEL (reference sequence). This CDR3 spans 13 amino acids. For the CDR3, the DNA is TGTGCCAGCAGCCAGAGAGGATATGAAAAACTGTTTTTT. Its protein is CASSQRGYEKLFF.

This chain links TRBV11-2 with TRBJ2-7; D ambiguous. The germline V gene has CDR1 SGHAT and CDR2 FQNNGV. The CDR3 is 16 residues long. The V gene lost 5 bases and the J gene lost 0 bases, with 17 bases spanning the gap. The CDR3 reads CASSLSRLPSSYEQYF. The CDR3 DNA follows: TGTGCCAGCAGCCTCAGCCGACTCCCGAGCTCCTACGAGCAGTACTTC.

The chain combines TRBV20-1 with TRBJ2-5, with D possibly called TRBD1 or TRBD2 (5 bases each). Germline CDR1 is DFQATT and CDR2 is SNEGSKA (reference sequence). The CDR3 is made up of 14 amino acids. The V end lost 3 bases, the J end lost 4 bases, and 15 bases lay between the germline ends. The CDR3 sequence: CSASNRGEAETQYF. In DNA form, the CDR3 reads TGCAGTGCTAGTAACCGGGGCGAGGCAGAGACCCAGTACTTC.

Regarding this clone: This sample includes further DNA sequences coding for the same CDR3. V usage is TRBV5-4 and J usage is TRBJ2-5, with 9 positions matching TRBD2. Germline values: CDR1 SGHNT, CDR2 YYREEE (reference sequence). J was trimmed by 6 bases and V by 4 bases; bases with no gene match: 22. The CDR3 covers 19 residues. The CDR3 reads CASSPRWGSGRTHLKTQYF. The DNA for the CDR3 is TGTGCCAGCAGCCCGCGGTGGGGAAGCGGGAGGACTCATTTGAAGACCCAGTACTTC.

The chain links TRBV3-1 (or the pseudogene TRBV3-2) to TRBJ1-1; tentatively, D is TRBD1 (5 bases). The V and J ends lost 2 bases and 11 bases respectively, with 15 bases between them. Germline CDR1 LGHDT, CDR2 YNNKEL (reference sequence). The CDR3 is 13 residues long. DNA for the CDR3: TGTGCCAGCAGCCAACTCGGGGGAATACAGGCTTTCTTT. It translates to CASSQLGGIQAFF.

As DNA, the CDR3 is TGTGCCAGCAGTTACGGCGGAATCACTGAAGCTTTCTTT. As protein: CASSYGGITEAFF. The V and J genes are TRBV6-2 or TRBV6-3 and TRBJ1-1; D remains ambiguous. The V gene lost 2 bases and the J gene lost 4 bases, with 8 bases spanning the gap. Germline V CDR1 and CDR2: MNHEY, SVGEGT. This CDR3 is 13 amino acids long.

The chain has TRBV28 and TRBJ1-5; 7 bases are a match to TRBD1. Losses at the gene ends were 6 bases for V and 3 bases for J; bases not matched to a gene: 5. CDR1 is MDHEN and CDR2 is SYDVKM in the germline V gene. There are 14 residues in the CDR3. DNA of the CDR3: TGTGCCAGCAGAGTGACAGGGTTCAATCAGCCCCAGCATTTT. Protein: CASRVTGFNQPQHF.